Here is one T cell receptor (beta chain) with its context. Its target is unknown. These donors were members of the approximately 110-subject validation cohort, a group separate from the approximately 700-subject first cohort. This sample is part of a study of cytomegalovirus exposure and HLA in healthy donors. Study-wide results and limits: Researchers counted around 170 TCR beta chains as cytomegalovirus-associated. First-cohort TCR clusters tended to co-occur in the roughly 120 validation repertoires, a later analysis found.

CDR3 length: 14 amino acids. The ends were cut back, 3 bases at V and 4 bases at J, with 12 bases in the middle. CDR1 is SNHLY, CDR2 FYNNEI, per germline. Only in-frame clones appear in the TCRdb table, and some are missing; sequencing was by immunoSEQ multiplex PCR. Of 100,000 to 150,000 clones listed, 90% to 96% are singletons. Sequenced: PBMCs. The receptor was isolated from a man aged 18 to 30 in good health and CMV-seronegative. This sequence joins TRBV2 and TRBJ1-1, with D tentatively TRBD1 (6 bases). CDR3 protein: CASSEPGESTEAFF. The CDR3 nucleotides are TGTGCCAGCAGTGAGCCAGGGGAGAGCACTGAAGCTTTCTTT.